Below are 9 T cell receptor beta chains sequenced from a single sample in a study of T cell responses to AZD1222 COVID-19 vaccine. Sequenced by immunoSEQ multiplex PCR; TCRdb stores in-frame clones only, minus some. Of approximately 170,000 clones listed, approximately 90% are singletons. Here the sequenced sample was peripheral blood, taken on day 0 of AZD1222 vaccination. The receptors derive from an adult in good health.

This clone was counted once. The rearrangement uses TRBV4-3 and TRBJ1-5; D is unclear. The CDR3 extends over 14 amino acids. The V end lost 0 bases, the J end lost 4 bases, and 7 bases lay between the germline ends. CDR1 LGHNA and CDR2 YSLEER come from the germline V gene. The CDR3 region is CASSQETGNQPQHF. CDR3 nucleotides: TGCGCCAGCAGCCAAGAGACGGGGAATCAGCCCCAGCATTTT.

This clone was observed a single time. This chain links TRBV6-5 with TRBJ1-5; D gene uncertain. The CDR3 runs to 13 residues. The germline gives CDR1 MNHEY, CDR2 SVGAGI. V gave up 5 bases and J gave up 0 bases, with 5 bases separating them. This CDR3 is CASSLNSNQPQHF. The CDR3 coding sequence is TGTGCCAGCAGTCTCAATAGCAATCAGCCCCAGCATTTT.

The V and J genes are TRBV10-2 and TRBJ2-3, with 9 positions matching TRBD2. The CDR3 consists of 15 residues. Looked up from germline, CDR1 is WSHSY and CDR2 is SAAADI. Losses at the gene ends were 6 bases for V and 2 bases for J; bases not matched to a gene: 6. The CDR3 bases are TGCGCCAGCAGCCCCGGGACTAGCCTCACAGATACGCAGTATTTT. This translates into CASSPGTSLTDTQYF.

The CDR3 region is CASSFSTGAHEQYF. The DNA of the CDR3 is TGTGCCAGCAGCTTCTCTACAGGGGCCCACGAGCAGTACTTC. The chain uses TRBV5-6 and TRBJ2-7; 7 bases are a match to TRBD1. This CDR3 region has 14 residues. The germline V gene encodes CDR1 SGHDT and CDR2 YYEEEE. V dropped 2 bases and J dropped 5; count of bases not matched to a gene: 7.

This clone showed up just a few times. The chain is built from TRBV4-1 and TRBJ1-5; D gene ambiguous. The V end was cut by 1 base, the J end by 2 bases, with 6 bases between. Germline lookup yields CDR1 MGHRA and CDR2 YSYEKL. The CDR3 is made up of 14 amino acids. CDR3 region: CASSQVGGNQPQHF. CDR3 bases: TGCGCCAGCAGCCAAGTTGGGGGCAATCAGCCCCAGCATTTT.

This clone has only one observation. For the CDR3, the DNA is TGCGCCAGCACAATCATCGGGGGCCTAAATGAGCAGTTCTTC. It codes for CASTIIGGLNEQFF. The chain combines TRBV5-1 with TRBJ2-1; TRBD1 or TRBD2 may be the D gene (6 bases each). CDR3 length: 14 amino acids. CDR1 is SGHRS and CDR2 is YFSETQ in the germline V gene. Between the trimmed V and J ends, which lost 6 bases and 7 bases, there was a span of 17 bases.

This chain uses TRBV10-2 with TRBJ1-6, with D perhaps TRBD1 (5 bases). CDR3 length: 14 residues. Germline V gene sequence: CDR1 WSHSY, CDR2 SAAADI. Trimming pared 8 bases from V and 7 bases from J, leaving 15 bases between. The CDR3 sequence is CASHPGGGNSPLHF. DNA for the CDR3: TGCGCCAGCCACCCGGGGGGAGGGAATTCACCCCTCCACTTT.

The chain joins TRBV10-3 to TRBJ2-5; 10 bases are shared with TRBD2. With V trimmed by 4 bases and J by 2 bases, 4 bases remained unmatched. CDR3 size: 15 residues. Germline V gene sequence: CDR1 ENHRY, CDR2 SYGVKD. The CDR3 DNA is TGTGCCATCAGTGGGGTTAGCGGGGGGCAAGAGACCCAGTACTTC. This translates into CAISGVSGGQETQYF.

The gene calls are TRBV27 and TRBJ1-5; 8 nucleotides line up with TRBD1. V gave up 6 bases and J gave up 4 bases; unmatched junction bases: 8. The CDR3 covers 15 residues. CDR1 and CDR2 (germline): MNHEY, SMNVEV (reference sequence). The CDR3 protein is CASRRTGGTNQPQHF. As DNA, the CDR3 is TGTGCCAGCAGGCGAACAGGGGGGACTAATCAGCCCCAGCATTTT.